This T cell receptor (beta chain) was sequenced during a study of PD-L1 blockade in urothelial cancer. Regarding time point: pretreatment peripheral blood. The table came from immunoSEQ multiplex PCR; TCRdb's copy has only in-frame clones and leaves some out. Among about 80,000 clones listed, about 82% were seen once. Sample: PBMCs, taken around atezolizumab (anti-PD-L1) treatment. This sequence originates from a man aged 40-50 years with urothelial cancer.

The CDR3 region is CASSVTETYEQYF. CDR3 in DNA: TGTGCCAGCAGTGTGACAGAAACTTACGAGCAGTACTTC. The chain links TRBV2 to TRBJ2-7, with D possibly TRBD1 on 5 matching bases. Germline CDR1 and CDR2: SNHLY and FYNNEI. This CDR3 comprises 13 residues. The ends were cut back, 4 bases at V and 4 bases at J, with 11 bases in the middle.